Presented here are 3 T cell receptor beta chains from one specimen sequenced in a study of siplizumab effects on memory and regulatory T cells. TCRdb's table, derived via immunoSEQ multiplex PCR, lists solely in-frame clones and lacks some. The sample contains about 110,000 clones, around 90% of which appear only once. The sample consisted of CD4+ T cells sorted from blood. The source is a human donor in good health.

The chain combines TRBV15 with TRBJ1-4, with unresolved D. Looked up from germline, CDR1 is LNHNV and CDR2 is YYDKDF (reference sequence). The V end lost 8 bases, the J end lost 1 base, and 11 bases lay between the germline ends. The CDR3 runs to 14 residues. Here the CDR3 DNA reads TGTGCCACCCTTGCGAGGGAAACTAATGAAAAACTGTTTTTT. Translated: CATLARETNEKLFF.

This clone has only one observation. The chain couples TRBV7-2 to TRBJ2-5; 11 nucleotides align to TRBD2. After removal of 4 bases from V and 2 bases from J, the junction contained 6 bases not matched to a gene. The CDR3 has 16 amino acids. CDR1 SGHTA and CDR2 FQGNSA come from the germline V gene. This chain's CDR3 is CASSYQGLAGQETQYF. Written as DNA, the CDR3 is TGTGCCAGCAGCTACCAAGGACTAGCGGGTCAAGAGACCCAGTACTTC.

This clone came up once. The chain carries TRBV6-1 and TRBJ1-2; weak D call: TRBD1 (6 bases). There are 14 residues in the CDR3. Germline lookup yields CDR1 MNHNS and CDR2 SASEGT. Trimming pared 1 base from V and 4 bases from J, leaving 10 bases between. The CDR3 DNA reads as TGTGCCAGCAGTGAAGGGACAGCGATCTATGGCTACACCTTC. Translating it yields CASSEGTAIYGYTF.